This T cell receptor (beta chain) was obtained from a study of blood T cell repertoires in COVID-19. About the research overall: From T cells, B-cell-depleted T cells, or PBMCs came the material, which was cDNA or gDNA.

The method was immunoSEQ multiplex PCR; TCRdb's version includes in-frame clones alone and lacks a portion of them. The sample lists more than 150,000 clones, around 84% occurring once. CDR1 and CDR2 from the germline V gene are MNHEY and SVGEGT. This CDR3 contains 14 residues. Trimming removed 5 bases from V and 5 bases from J; junction bases left unmatched: 7. This sequence joins TRBV6-2 or TRBV6-3 and TRBJ2-5, with 8 bases that match TRBD1. This sequence was found in a man aged 50 or older with active or convalescent COVID-19. Specimen: peripheral blood. CDR3 DNA sequence: TGTGCCAGCAGTCCGCAGGGGGCCGGGGAGACCCAGTACTTC. This gives the protein CASSPQGAGETQYF.